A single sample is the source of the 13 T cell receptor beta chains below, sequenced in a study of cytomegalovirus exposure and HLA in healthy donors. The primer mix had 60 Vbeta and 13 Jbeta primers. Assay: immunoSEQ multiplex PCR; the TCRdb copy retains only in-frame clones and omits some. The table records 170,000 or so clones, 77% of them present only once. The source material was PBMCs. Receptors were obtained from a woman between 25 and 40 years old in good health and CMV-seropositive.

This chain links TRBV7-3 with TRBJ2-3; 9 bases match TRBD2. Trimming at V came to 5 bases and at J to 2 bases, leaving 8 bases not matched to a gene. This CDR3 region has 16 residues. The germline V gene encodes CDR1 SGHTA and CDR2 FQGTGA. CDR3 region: CASSPGVAGVTDTQYF. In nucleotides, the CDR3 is TGTGCCAGCAGCCCGGGAGTAGCGGGAGTCACAGATACGCAGTATTTT.

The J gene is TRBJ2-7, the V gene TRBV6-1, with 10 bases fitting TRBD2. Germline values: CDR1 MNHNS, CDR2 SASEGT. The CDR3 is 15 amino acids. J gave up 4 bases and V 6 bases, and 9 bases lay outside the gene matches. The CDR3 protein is CASSVLPGLAYEQYF. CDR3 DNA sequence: TGTGCCAGCAGCGTCCTACCGGGACTAGCGTACGAGCAGTACTTC.

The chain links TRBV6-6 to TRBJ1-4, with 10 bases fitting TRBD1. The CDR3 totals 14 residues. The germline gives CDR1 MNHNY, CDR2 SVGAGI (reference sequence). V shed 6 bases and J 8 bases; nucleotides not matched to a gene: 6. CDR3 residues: CASRTGGAAEKLFF. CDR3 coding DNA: TGTGCCAGCAGGACAGGGGGCGCAGCCGAAAAACTGTTTTTT.

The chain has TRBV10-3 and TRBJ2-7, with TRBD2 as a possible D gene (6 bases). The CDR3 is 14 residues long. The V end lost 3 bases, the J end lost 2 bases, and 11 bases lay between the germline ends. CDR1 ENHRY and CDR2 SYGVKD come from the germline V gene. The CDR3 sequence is CAISDSGEPYEQYF. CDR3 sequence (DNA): TGTGCCATCAGTGATAGCGGAGAACCCTACGAGCAGTACTTC.

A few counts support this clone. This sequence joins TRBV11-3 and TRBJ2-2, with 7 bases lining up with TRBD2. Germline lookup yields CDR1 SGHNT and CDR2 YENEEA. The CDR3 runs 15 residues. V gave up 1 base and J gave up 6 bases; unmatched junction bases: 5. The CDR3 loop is CASSLGSSGAGELFF. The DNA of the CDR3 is TGTGCCAGCAGCTTAGGTTCCAGCGGGGCCGGGGAGCTGTTTTTT.

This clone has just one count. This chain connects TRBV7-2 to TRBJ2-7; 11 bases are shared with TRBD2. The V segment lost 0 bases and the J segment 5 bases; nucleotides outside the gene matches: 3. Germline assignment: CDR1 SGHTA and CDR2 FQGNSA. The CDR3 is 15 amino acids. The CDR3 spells CASSLAPGLADEQYF. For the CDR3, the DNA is TGTGCCAGCAGCTTAGCGCCGGGACTAGCGGACGAGCAGTACTTC. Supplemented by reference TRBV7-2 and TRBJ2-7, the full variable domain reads GAGVSQSPSNKVTEKGKDVELRCDPISGHTALYWYRQSLGQGLEFLIYFQGNSAPDKSGLPSDRFSAERTGGSVSTLTIQRTQQEDSAVYLCASSLAPGLADEQYFGPGTRLTVT.

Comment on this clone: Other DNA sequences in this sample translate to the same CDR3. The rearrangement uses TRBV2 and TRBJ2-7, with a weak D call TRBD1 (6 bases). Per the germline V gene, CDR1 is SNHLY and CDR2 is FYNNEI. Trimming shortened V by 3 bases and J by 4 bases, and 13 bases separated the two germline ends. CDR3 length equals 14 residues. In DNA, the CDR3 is TGTGCCAGCAGTGACCCCAGGGGACCATACGAGCAGTACTTC. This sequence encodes CASSDPRGPYEQYF. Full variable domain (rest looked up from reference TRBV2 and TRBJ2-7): EPEVTQTPSHQVTQMGQEVILRCVPISNHLYFYWYRQILGQKVEFLVSFYNNEISEKSEIFDDQFSVERPDGSNFTLKIRSTKLEDSAMYFCASSDPRGPYEQYFGPGTRLTVT.

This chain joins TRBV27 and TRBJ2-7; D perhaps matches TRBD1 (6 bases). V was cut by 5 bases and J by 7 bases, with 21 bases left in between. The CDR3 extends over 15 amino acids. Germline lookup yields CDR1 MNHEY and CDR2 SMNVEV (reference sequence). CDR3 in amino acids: CASSPWVGRGKEQYF. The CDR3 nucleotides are TGTGCCAGCAGTCCATGGGTCGGCAGGGGAAAGGAGCAGTACTTC.

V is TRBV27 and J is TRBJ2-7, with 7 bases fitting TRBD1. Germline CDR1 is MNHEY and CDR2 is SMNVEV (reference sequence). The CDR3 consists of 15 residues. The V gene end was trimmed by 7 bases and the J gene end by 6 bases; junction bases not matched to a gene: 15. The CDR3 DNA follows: TGTGCCAGCAACAGGGTTGACAGGGATCCGTCCGAGCAGTACTTC. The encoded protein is CASNRVDRDPSEQYF.

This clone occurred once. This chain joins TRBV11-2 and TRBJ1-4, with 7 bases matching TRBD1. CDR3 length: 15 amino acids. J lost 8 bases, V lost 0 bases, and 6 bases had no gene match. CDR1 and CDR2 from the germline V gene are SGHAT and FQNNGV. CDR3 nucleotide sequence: TGTGCCAGCAGCTTAGAACTGACAGGGAGAGAAAAACTGTTTTTT. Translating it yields CASSLELTGREKLFF.

The CDR3 DNA reads as TGTGCCAGCAGTTCTCGATGGCGGGAGGGTGCGGCTGAGCAGTTCTTC. The encoded protein is CASSSRWREGAAEQFF. The chain is built from TRBV27 and TRBJ2-1; 9 positions agree with TRBD2. Germline values: CDR1 MNHEY, CDR2 SMNVEV (reference sequence). This CDR3 spans 16 amino acids. The V segment lost 4 bases and the J segment 9 bases; nucleotides outside the gene matches: 13.

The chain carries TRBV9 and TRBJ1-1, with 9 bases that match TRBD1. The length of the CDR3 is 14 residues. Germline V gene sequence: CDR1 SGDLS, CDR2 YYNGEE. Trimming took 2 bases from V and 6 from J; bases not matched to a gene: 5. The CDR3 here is CASSVHWDRAEAFF. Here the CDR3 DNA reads TGTGCCAGCAGCGTGCACTGGGACAGGGCTGAAGCTTTCTTT.

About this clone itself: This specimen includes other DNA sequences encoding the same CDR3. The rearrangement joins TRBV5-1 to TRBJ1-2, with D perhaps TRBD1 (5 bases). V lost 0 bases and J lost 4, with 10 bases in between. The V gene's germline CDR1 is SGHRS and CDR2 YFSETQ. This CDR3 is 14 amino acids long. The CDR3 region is CASSLVRDSYGYTF. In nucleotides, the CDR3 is TGCGCCAGCAGCTTGGTCAGGGACTCCTATGGCTACACCTTC.